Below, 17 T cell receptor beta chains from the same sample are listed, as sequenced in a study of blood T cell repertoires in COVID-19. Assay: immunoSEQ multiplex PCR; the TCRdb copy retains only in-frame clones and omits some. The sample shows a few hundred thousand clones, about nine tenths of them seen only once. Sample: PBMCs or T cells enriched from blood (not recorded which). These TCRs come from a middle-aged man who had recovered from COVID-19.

DNA of the CDR3: TGTGCCAGCAGCTACGGACTAGCGGGAGGGACTAGCTCTTACGAGCAGTACTTC. This gives the protein CASSYGLAGGTSSYEQYF. The chain has TRBV5-4 and TRBJ2-7; 15 bases match TRBD2. Germline lookup yields CDR1 SGHNT and CDR2 YYREEE (reference sequence). There are 18 residues in the CDR3. The junction had 11 bases not matched to a gene; V was cut back by 3 bases and J by 4 bases.

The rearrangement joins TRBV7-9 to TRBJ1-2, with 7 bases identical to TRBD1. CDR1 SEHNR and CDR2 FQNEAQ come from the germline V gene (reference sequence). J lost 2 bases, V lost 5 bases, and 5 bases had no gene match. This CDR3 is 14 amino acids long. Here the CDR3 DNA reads TGTGCCAGCAGCCGGGACAGTTACAACTATGGCTACACCTTC. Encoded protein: CASSRDSYNYGYTF.

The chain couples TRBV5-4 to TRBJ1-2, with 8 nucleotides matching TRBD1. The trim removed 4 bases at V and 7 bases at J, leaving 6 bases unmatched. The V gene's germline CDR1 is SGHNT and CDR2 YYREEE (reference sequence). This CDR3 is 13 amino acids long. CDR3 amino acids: CASSMDRDRGYTF. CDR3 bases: TGTGCCAGCAGCATGGACAGGGATCGTGGCTACACCTTC.

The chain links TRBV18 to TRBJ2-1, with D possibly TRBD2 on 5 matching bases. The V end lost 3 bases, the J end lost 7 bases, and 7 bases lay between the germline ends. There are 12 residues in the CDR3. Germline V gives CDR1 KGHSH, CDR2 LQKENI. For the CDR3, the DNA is TGTGCCAGCTCACCCACGGGGAATGAGCAGTTCTTC. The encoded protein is CASSPTGNEQFF.

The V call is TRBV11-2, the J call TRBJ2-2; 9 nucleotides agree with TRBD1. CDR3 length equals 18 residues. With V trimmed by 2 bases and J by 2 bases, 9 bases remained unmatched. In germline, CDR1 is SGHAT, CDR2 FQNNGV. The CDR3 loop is CASSLPLTGGVNTGELFF. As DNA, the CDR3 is TGTGCCAGCAGCTTACCCCTTACAGGGGGCGTCAACACCGGGGAGCTGTTTTTT.

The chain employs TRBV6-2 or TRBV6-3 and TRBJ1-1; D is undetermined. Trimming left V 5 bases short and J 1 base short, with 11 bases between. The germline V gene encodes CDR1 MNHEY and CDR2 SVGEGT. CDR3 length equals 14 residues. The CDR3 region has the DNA TGTGCCAGCAGTCTAACACCAGGGAACACTGAAGCTTTCTTT. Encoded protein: CASSLTPGNTEAFF.

The chain's CDR3 is CASSIGSAGGNTIYF. CDR3 sequence (DNA): TGTGCCAGTAGTATAGGGTCAGCGGGAGGAAACACCATATATTTT. The gene calls are TRBV19 and TRBJ1-3; D gene unclear. V lost 1 base to trimming and J lost 4 bases, with 11 bases between them. Per the germline V gene, CDR1 is LNHDA and CDR2 is SQIVND (reference sequence). There are 15 residues in the CDR3.

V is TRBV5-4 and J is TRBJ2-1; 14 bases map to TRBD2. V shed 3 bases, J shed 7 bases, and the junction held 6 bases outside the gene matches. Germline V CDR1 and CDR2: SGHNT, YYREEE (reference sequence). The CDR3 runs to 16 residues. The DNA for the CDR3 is TGTGCCAGCAGCTCGGGACTAGCGGGGGCGTTAAATGAGCAGTTCTTC. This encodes CASSSGLAGALNEQFF.

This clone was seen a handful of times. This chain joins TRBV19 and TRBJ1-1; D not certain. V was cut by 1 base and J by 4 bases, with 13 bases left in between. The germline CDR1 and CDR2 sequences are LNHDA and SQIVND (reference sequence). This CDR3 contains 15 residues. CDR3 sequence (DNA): TGTGCCAGTAGTATAGGCGGAGGGCCTGGCACTGAAGCTTTCTTT. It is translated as CASSIGGGPGTEAFF. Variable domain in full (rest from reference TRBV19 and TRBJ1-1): DGGITQSPKYLFRKEGQNVTLSCEQNLNHDAMYWYRQDPGQGLRLIYYSQIVNDFQKGDIAEGYSVSREKKESFPLTVTSAQKNPTAFYLCASSIGGGPGTEAFFGQGTRLTVV.

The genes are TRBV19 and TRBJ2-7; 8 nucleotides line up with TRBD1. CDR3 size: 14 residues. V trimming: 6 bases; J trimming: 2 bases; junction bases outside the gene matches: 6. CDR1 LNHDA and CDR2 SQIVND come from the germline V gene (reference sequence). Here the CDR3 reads CASRGTGGPYEQYF. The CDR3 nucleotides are TGTGCCAGTAGGGGGACAGGTGGACCCTACGAGCAGTACTTC.

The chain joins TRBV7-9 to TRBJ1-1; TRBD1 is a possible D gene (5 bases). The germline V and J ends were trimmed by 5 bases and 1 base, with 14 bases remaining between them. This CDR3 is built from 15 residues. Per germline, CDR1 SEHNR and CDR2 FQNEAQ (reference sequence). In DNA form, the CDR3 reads TGTGCCAGCAGCCTTTCTCTAGGGGAGAACACTGAAGCTTTCTTT. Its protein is CASSLSLGENTEAFF.

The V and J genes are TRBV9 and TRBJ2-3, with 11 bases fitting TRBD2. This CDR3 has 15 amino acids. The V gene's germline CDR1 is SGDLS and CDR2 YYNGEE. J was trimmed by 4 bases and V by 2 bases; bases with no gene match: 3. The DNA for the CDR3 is TGTGCCAGCAGCGTGACTAGCGGGATTTCAGATACGCAGTATTTT. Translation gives CASSVTSGISDTQYF. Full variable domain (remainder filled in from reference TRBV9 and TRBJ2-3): DSGVTQTPKHLITATGQRVTLRCSPRSGDLSVYWYQQSLDQGLQFLIQYYNGEERAKGNILERFSAQQFPDLHSELNLSSLELGDSALYFCASSVTSGISDTQYFGPGTRLTVL.

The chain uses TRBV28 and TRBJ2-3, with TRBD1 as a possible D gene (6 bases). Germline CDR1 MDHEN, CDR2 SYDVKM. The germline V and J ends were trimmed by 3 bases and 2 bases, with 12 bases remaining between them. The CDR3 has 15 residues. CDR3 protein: CASSFNRAFTDTQYF. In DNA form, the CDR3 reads TGTGCCAGCAGTTTCAACAGGGCCTTCACAGATACGCAGTATTTT.

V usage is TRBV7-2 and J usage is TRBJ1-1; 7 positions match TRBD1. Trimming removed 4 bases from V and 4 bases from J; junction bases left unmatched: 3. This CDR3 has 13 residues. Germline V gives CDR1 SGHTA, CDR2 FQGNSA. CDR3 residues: CASSYGQATEAFF. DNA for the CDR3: TGTGCCAGCAGCTACGGACAGGCCACTGAAGCTTTCTTT. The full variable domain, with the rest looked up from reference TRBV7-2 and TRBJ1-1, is GAGVSQSPSNKVTEKGKDVELRCDPISGHTALYWYRQSLGQGLEFLIYFQGNSAPDKSGLPSDRFSAERTGGSVSTLTIQRTQQEDSAVYLCASSYGQATEAFFGQGTRLTVV.

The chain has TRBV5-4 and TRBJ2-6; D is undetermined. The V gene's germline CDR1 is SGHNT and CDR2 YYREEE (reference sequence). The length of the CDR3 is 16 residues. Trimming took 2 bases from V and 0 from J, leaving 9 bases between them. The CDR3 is CASSFDSASGANVLTF. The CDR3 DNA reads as TGTGCCAGCAGCTTCGACTCTGCCTCTGGGGCCAACGTCCTGACTTTC.

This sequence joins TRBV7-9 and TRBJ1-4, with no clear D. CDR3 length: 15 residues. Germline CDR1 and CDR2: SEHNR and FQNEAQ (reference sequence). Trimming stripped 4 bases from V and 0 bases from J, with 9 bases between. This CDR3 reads CASSSLIATNEKLFF. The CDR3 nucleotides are TGTGCCAGCAGCTCACTGATTGCAACTAATGAAAAACTGTTTTTT.

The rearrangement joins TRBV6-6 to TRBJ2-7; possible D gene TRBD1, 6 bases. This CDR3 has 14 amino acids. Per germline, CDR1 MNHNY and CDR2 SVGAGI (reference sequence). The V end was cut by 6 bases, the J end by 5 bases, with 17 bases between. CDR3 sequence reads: CASRQGQGPHEQYF. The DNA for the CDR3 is TGTGCCAGCAGACAGGGTCAAGGGCCTCACGAGCAGTACTTC.